The 30 T cell receptor beta chains listed next were all sequenced from one sample in a study of blood T cell repertoires in COVID-19. This table comes from immunoSEQ multiplex PCR, and its TCRdb copy is limited to in-frame clones, with some not included. The sample contains about 200,000 clones, 75% to 95% of which appear only once. Sequencing was carried out using peripheral blood. These receptors all come from a man aged 50 or older with acute or convalescent COVID-19.

The gene calls are TRBV25-1 and TRBJ1-6; D remains ambiguous. V was cut by 2 bases and J by 11 bases, with 10 bases left in between. The CDR3 runs to 13 residues. Germline V gene sequence: CDR1 MGHDK, CDR2 SYGVNS. The CDR3 here is CASSESGSTPLHF. The DNA for the CDR3 is TGTGCCAGCAGTGAAAGTGGGAGTACACCCCTCCACTTT. Combining the CDR3 with reference TRBV25-1 and TRBJ1-6 gives the whole variable domain EADIYQTPRYLVIGTGKKITLECSQTMGHDKMYWYQQDPGMELHLIHYSYGVNSTEKGDLSSESTVSRIRTEHFPLTLESARPSHTSQYLCASSESGSTPLHFGNGTRLTVT.

This rearrangement joins TRBV9 to TRBJ2-5; 13 bases match TRBD2. The J segment lost 5 bases and the V segment lost 2 bases, leaving 3 bases of the junction unmatched. CDR1 and CDR2 from the germline V gene are SGDLS and YYNGEE. This CDR3 comprises 15 residues. The CDR3 DNA follows: TGTGCCAGCAGCGTGGGACTAGCGGGAAGCGAGACCCAGTACTTC. Amino acids: CASSVGLAGSETQYF.

V and J are TRBV4-3 and TRBJ2-1; tentatively, D is TRBD1 (6 bases). Germline V gene lookup returns CDR1 LGHNA and CDR2 YSLEER. The V gene lost 8 bases and the J gene lost 8 bases, with 16 bases spanning the gap. CDR3 size: 13 residues. DNA for the CDR3: TGCGCCAGCCCCCCCAGGGGTACCCATGAGCAGTTCTTC. Amino acids: CASPPRGTHEQFF.

This chain links TRBV6-5 with TRBJ2-7; 7 bases map to TRBD1. With 0 bases clipped from V and 3 bases from J, the junction kept 2 bases outside the gene matches. This CDR3 has 14 residues. The V gene's germline CDR1 is MNHEY and CDR2 SVGAGI. The CDR3 region is CASSYSGQDYEQYF. The CDR3 bases are TGTGCCAGCAGTTACTCCGGACAGGACTACGAGCAGTACTTC.

V usage is TRBV4-1 and J usage is TRBJ2-7; 7 bases line up with TRBD1. The CDR3 has 17 amino acids. V gave up 2 bases and J gave up 4 bases; unmatched junction bases: 14. The germline gives CDR1 MGHRA, CDR2 YSYEKL. The CDR3 DNA is TGCGCCAGCAGCCAAAAGTGTCGTACAGGGGAGATATACGAGCAGTACGTC. Encoded protein: CASSQKCRTGEIYEQYV.

J is TRBJ1-4 and V is TRBV27; D may be TRBD1 (5 bases). CDR3 length: 16 residues. Trimming removed 0 bases at V and 10 bases at J, with 18 bases between. From germline, CDR1 is MNHEY and CDR2 SMNVEV (reference sequence). CDR3 amino acids: CASSLSRDSIRVKLFF. The CDR3 DNA sequence: TGTGCCAGCAGTTTATCCCGGGACTCTATTCGGGTAAAACTGTTTTTT.

The V gene is TRBV19, the J gene TRBJ1-4; D is perhaps TRBD1 (5 bases). V lost 10 bases to trimming and J lost 6 bases, with 15 bases between them. Germline lookup yields CDR1 LNHDA and CDR2 SQIVND (reference sequence). This CDR3 is 13 amino acids long. In DNA form, the CDR3 reads TGTGCCACTCTGGCGCAGGGCCATGAAAAACTGTTTTTT. This gives the protein CATLAQGHEKLFF.

The chain employs TRBV28 and TRBJ2-1; TRBD1 aligns across 7 bases. CDR1 is MDHEN and CDR2 is SYDVKM in the germline V gene. The CDR3 has 15 residues. Germline trimming cut 5 bases from V and 4 bases from J; bases unmatched to any gene: 8. The CDR3 region is CASSPPGTEYNEQFF. The CDR3 region has the DNA TGTGCCAGCAGTCCCCCCGGGACAGAATACAATGAGCAGTTCTTC.

The chain is built from TRBV27 and TRBJ2-3, with 8 positions matching TRBD2. J was trimmed by 5 bases and V by 0 bases; bases with no gene match: 4. In germline, CDR1 is MNHEY, CDR2 SMNVEV (reference sequence). The CDR3 sequence is 15 residues long. The CDR3 bases are TGTGCCAGCAGTTTATCAGCGGGAGTGATAGATACGCAGTATTTT. This gives the protein CASSLSAGVIDTQYF.

A word on this clone: One junction end does not reproduce the germline sequence, and a read error may be involved. The rearrangement uses TRBV7-9 and TRBJ1-2; the D gene is possibly TRBD1 (5 bases). The CDR3 extends over 12 amino acids. The germline V gene encodes CDR1 SEHNR and CDR2 FQNEAQ (reference sequence). DNA for the CDR3: TGTGCCAGCAGCTCAAGACAGTCATTGGGTGACTTC. This encodes CASSSRQSLGDF.

The genes are TRBV19 and TRBJ1-1; 9 bases map to TRBD1. Trimming at V came to 3 bases and at J to 7 bases, leaving 6 bases not matched to a gene. This CDR3 has 14 residues. Germline assignment: CDR1 LNHDA and CDR2 SQIVND (reference sequence). The DNA of the CDR3 is TGTGCCAGTAGTATTACAGGGGGCAACGGTGAAGCTTTCTTT. Encoded protein: CASSITGGNGEAFF.

For the CDR3, the DNA is TGTGCCAGCAGCGTGGAGGGACAGGGAAATTCACCCCTCCACTTT. Translation: CASSVEGQGNSPLHF. The V call is TRBV5-4, the J call TRBJ1-6, with 9 bases lining up with TRBD1. Per the germline V gene, CDR1 is SGHNT and CDR2 is YYREEE (reference sequence). With V trimmed by 4 bases and J by 7 bases, 6 bases remained unmatched. This CDR3 region has 15 residues.

The count of this clone is one. V gene TRBV4-1 combines with J gene TRBJ2-2; 13 bases map to TRBD2. The ends lost 2 bases at V and 2 bases at J; junction bases unmatched: 2. The length of the CDR3 is 17 residues. Germline V CDR1 and CDR2: MGHRA, YSYEKL. The CDR3 nucleotides are TGCGCCAGCAGCCAAAGGGGACTAGCGGGAAACACCGGGGAGCTGTTTTTT. Protein: CASSQRGLAGNTGELFF.

This rearrangement joins TRBV5-1 to TRBJ2-5; D perhaps matches TRBD2 (6 bases). CDR3 length: 15 residues. Trimming took 3 bases from V and 2 from J, leaving 14 bases between them. Per germline, CDR1 SGHRS and CDR2 YFSETQ. DNA of the CDR3: TGCGCCAGCAGCTGGTCCGGGACTGGACAAGAGACCCAGTACTTC. Its protein product is CASSWSGTGQETQYF.

The chain recombines TRBV7-6 with TRBJ2-1; 9 bases are a match to TRBD1. Germline V gene sequence: CDR1 SGHVS, CDR2 FNYEAQ. V shed 6 bases and J 9 bases; nucleotides not matched to a gene: 12. The length of the CDR3 is 15 residues. CDR3 nucleotide sequence: TGTGCCAGCAGACCCTCGACAGGGGGGTCCGGTGAGCAGTTCTTC. Translation: CASRPSTGGSGEQFF.

This sequence joins TRBV7-3 and TRBJ2-1; D is perhaps TRBD2 (5 bases). Germline values: CDR1 SGHTA, CDR2 FQGTGA. The CDR3 loop spans 15 amino acids. Trimming took off 2 bases at V and 0 bases at J, with 8 bases between the two ends. CDR3 nucleotides: TGTGCCAGCAGCTTACAAGGGAGCTCCTACAATGAGCAGTTCTTC. Residues: CASSLQGSSYNEQFF. The complete variable domain, with remaining parts taken from reference TRBV7-3 and TRBJ2-1, reads GAGVSQTPSNKVTEKGKYVELRCDPISGHTALYWYRQSLGQGPEFLIYFQGTGAADDSGLPNDRFFAVRPEGSVSTLKIQRTERGDSAVYLCASSLQGSSYNEQFFGPGTRLTVL.

CDR3 sequence (DNA): TGTGCCAGAGTGACAGGGTATACAATGAACACTGAAGCTTTCTTT. Protein sequence: CARVTGYTMNTEAFF. This rearrangement joins TRBV21-1 to TRBJ1-1; TRBD1 is taken as the D call from the table, unchecked against the DNA. TRBV21-1 corresponds to a pseudogene. CDR3 length equals 15 residues.

V gene TRBV20-1 combines with J gene TRBJ1-5; 8 bases are a match to TRBD1. The V gene's germline CDR1 is DFQATT and CDR2 SNEGSKA (reference sequence). Trimming took 3 bases from V and 2 from J; bases not matched to a gene: 6. The CDR3 loop spans 15 amino acids. CDR3 residues: CSASAGGLGNQPQHF. The CDR3 bases are TGCAGTGCTAGTGCAGGGGGCCTAGGCAATCAGCCCCAGCATTTT.

CDR3 amino acids: CAWSGPTLAEKLFF. The CDR3 DNA sequence: TGTGCCTGGAGTGGGCCCACCCTCGCCGAAAAACTGTTTTTT. The V and J genes are TRBV30 and TRBJ1-4; D is unresolved. Trimming left V 1 base short and J 8 bases short, with 14 bases between. Germline V gene sequence: CDR1 GTSNPN, CDR2 SVGIG (reference sequence). CDR3 size: 14 residues.

The chain has TRBV2 and TRBJ2-1; D perhaps matches TRBD1 (5 bases). CDR1 SNHLY and CDR2 FYNNEI come from the germline V gene. V was clipped by 5 bases and J by 10 bases, with 15 bases between them. The CDR3 sequence is 13 residues long. CDR3: CASSLTNQGEQFF. In nucleotides, the CDR3 is TGTGCCAGCAGTCTCACAAACCAGGGAGAGCAGTTCTTC.

The rearrangement joins TRBV19 to TRBJ1-1; D gene unclear. CDR3 size: 14 residues. CDR1 is LNHDA, CDR2 SQIVND, per germline (reference sequence). Trimming took off 3 bases at V and 10 bases at J, with 18 bases between the two ends. The CDR3 is CASSIPAPRPIAFF. CDR3 in DNA: TGTGCCAGTAGTATCCCCGCGCCGAGGCCGATAGCTTTCTTT.

The chain links TRBV9 to TRBJ1-1, with D possibly TRBD1 on 5 matching bases. Germline V CDR1 and CDR2: SGDLS, YYNGEE. V lost 2 bases, J lost 7 bases, and 12 bases lay in between. The CDR3 spans 13 residues. The CDR3 coding sequence is TGTGCCAGCAGCGTCCAGGGTAACGGTGAAGCTTTCTTT. The encoded protein is CASSVQGNGEAFF.

J is TRBJ1-2 and V is TRBV5-1, with D perhaps matching TRBD1 (5 bases). The CDR3 loop spans 14 amino acids. CDR1 is SGHRS and CDR2 is YFSETQ in the germline V gene. The V and J ends lost 4 bases and 4 bases respectively, with 14 bases between them. Written as DNA, the CDR3 is TGCGCCAGCAGCCCATCGACAGACTCCTATGGCTACACCTTC. Encoded protein: CASSPSTDSYGYTF.

In its sample, this clone was seen once. This chain uses TRBV28 with TRBJ1-3; 8 nucleotides match TRBD1. The CDR3 is 18 residues long. Trimming cost V 7 bases and J 2 bases; bases outside gene matches: 16. The germline V gene has CDR1 MDHEN and CDR2 SYDVKM. The CDR3 sequence: CASTASGDRGLAGNTIYF. CDR3 in DNA: TGTGCCAGCACGGCCTCCGGAGACAGGGGTTTGGCTGGAAACACCATATATTTT.

The chain joins TRBV5-1 to TRBJ2-1, with TRBD2 matching 13 bases. This CDR3 region has 14 residues. Germline V gene data show CDR1 as SGHRS and CDR2 as YFSETQ. V dropped 7 bases and J dropped 6; count of bases not matched to a gene: 4. The CDR3: CASRRTSGSNEQFF. CDR3 DNA sequence: TGCGCCAGCCGCCGGACTAGCGGGAGCAATGAGCAGTTCTTC. Based on the CDR3 plus reference TRBV5-1 and TRBJ2-1, the full variable domain is KAGVTQTPRYLIKTRGQQVTLSCSPISGHRSVSWYQQTPGQGLQFLFEYFSETQRNKGNFPGRFSGRQFSNSRSEMNVSTLELGDSALYLCASRRTSGSNEQFFGPGTRLTVL.

For the CDR3, the DNA is TGTGCCAGCAGCCGAGGACAACCTCTATCCTCTGGGGCCAACGTCCTGACTTTC. Translated, it gives CASSRGQPLSSGANVLTF. This rearrangement joins TRBV3-1 (or the pseudogene TRBV3-2) to TRBJ2-6; a weak D match, TRBD1 (5 bases). CDR3 size: 18 residues. Looked up from germline, CDR1 is LGHDT and CDR2 is YNNKEL (reference sequence). V gave up 4 bases and J gave up 0 bases, with 16 bases separating them.

A few counts support this clone. The V and J genes are TRBV28 and TRBJ1-1; 8 bases agree with TRBD1. The germline CDR1 and CDR2 sequences are MDHEN and SYDVKM. This CDR3 region has 13 residues. V dropped 6 bases and J dropped 5; count of bases not matched to a gene: 5. In nucleotides, the CDR3 is TGTGCCAGCAGGGGGGACAGGTGGACTGAAGCTTTCTTT. It yields the protein CASRGDRWTEAFF.

This rearrangement joins TRBV19 to TRBJ1-5; the D gene is possibly TRBD1 (5 bases). Trimming took off 7 bases at V and 6 bases at J, with 13 bases between the two ends. Germline values: CDR1 LNHDA, CDR2 SQIVND (reference sequence). The CDR3 totals 13 residues. The CDR3 region has the DNA TGTGCCAGTACCCAGGGCCTACGTCAGCCCCAGCATTTT. It is translated as CASTQGLRQPQHF.

The chain links TRBV6-5 to TRBJ2-7, with 7 positions matching TRBD1. The CDR3 covers 14 residues. V lost 6 bases and J lost 3; bases outside the gene matches: 8. The germline V gene has CDR1 MNHEY and CDR2 SVGAGI. This CDR3 is CASSDRDPIYEQYV. CDR3 nucleotides: TGTGCCAGCAGCGACAGGGATCCTATCTACGAGCAGTACGTC.

V gene TRBV28 combines with J gene TRBJ1-2; the D is unclear. Trimming took 4 bases from V and 8 from J, leaving 14 bases between them. Germline V gene sequence: CDR1 MDHEN, CDR2 SYDVKM. The CDR3 totals 13 residues. Here the CDR3 reads CASSSPPFRGYTF. DNA for the CDR3: TGTGCCAGCAGTTCACCCCCCTTTCGGGGCTACACCTTC.